Below, 14 T cell receptor beta chains from the same sample are listed, as sequenced in a study of post-analysis software for immune sequencing data. Unique molecular identifiers were carried by the TCR beta cDNA libraries. TCRdb ran MiXCR on the PCR reads and lists one entry per CDR3 protein. In the table there are 450,000 or so distinct CDR3 sequences, under 55% of which are singletons. Findings of the study overall: About five TRBV segments (TRBV5-6, TRBV5-1 and TRBV20-1 among them) occurred more frequently in patients than in controls.

For these receptors, no antigen is known. Sequenced input: blood. The receptors originated from a girl aged 5-17 years with multiple sclerosis.

This clonotype turned up a few times. The chain has TRBV15 and TRBJ2-5; perhaps TRBD1 as D (5 bases). The CDR3 covers 14 residues. The germline V and J ends were trimmed by 0 bases and 2 bases, with 7 bases remaining between them. CDR1 LNHNV and CDR2 YYDKDF come from the germline V gene (reference sequence). CDR3 in amino acids: CATSRDGAQETQYF. CDR3 in DNA: TGTGCCACCAGCAGAGATGGGGCGCAAGAGACCCAGTACTTC.

The chain uses TRBV6-1 and TRBJ1-5; maybe TRBD1 (6 bases). This CDR3 region has 15 residues. Germline V gene sequence: CDR1 MNHNS, CDR2 SASEGT. V lost 7 bases, J lost 7 bases, and 20 bases lay in between. The CDR3 sequence is CASIRTDGAGQPQHF. Written as DNA, the CDR3 is TGTGCCAGCATTCGGACAGATGGGGCTGGGCAGCCCCAGCATTTT.

About this clonotype: The junction shows a germline mismatch at one end, possibly a read error. V and J are TRBV5-1 and TRBJ2-2; 7 bases fit TRBD2. CDR3 size: 15 residues. Germline-derived CDR1 and CDR2 are SGHRS and YFSETQ. The CDR3 region is CAGSYSSGNTGELFF. The CDR3 nucleotides are TGCGCCGGCAGCTACTCTAGCGGGAACACCGGGGAGCTGTTTTTT.

V and J are TRBV25-1 and TRBJ1-2; possible D gene TRBD1, 6 bases. The CDR3 spans 13 residues. CDR1 is MGHDK and CDR2 is SYGVNS in the germline V gene. The V end lost 4 bases, the J end lost 6 bases, and 12 bases lay between the germline ends. The CDR3 nucleotides are TGTGCCAGCAGTGCACAGGGACGGGATGGCTACACCTTC. Residues: CASSAQGRDGYTF.

In its sample, this clonotype was seen a few times. This chain uses TRBV12-3 or TRBV12-4 with TRBJ2-3; 8 bases line up with TRBD2. The CDR3 has 15 residues. The junction had 9 bases not matched to a gene; V was cut back by 6 bases and J by 4 bases. The CDR3 sequence: CASSPRGGLADTQYF. The CDR3 nucleotides are TGTGCCAGCAGCCCACGGGGGGGCCTCGCAGATACGCAGTATTTT.

Only a few counts were recorded for this clonotype. In DNA, the CDR3 is TGTGCCAGCAGTTACAGGGGGGTTGGTGAAGCTTTCTTT. It translates to CASSYRGVGEAFF. The rearrangement joins TRBV6-2 or TRBV6-3 to TRBJ1-1; D possibly corresponds to TRBD1 (6 bases). V was shortened by 2 bases and J by 7 bases, with 11 bases between the two germline ends. Germline V gene data show CDR1 as MNHEY and CDR2 as SVGEGT. CDR3 length: 13 residues.

This clonotype was seen more than once but under ten times. The chain has TRBV12-3 or TRBV12-4 and TRBJ1-1; D ambiguous. Trimming left V 3 bases short and J 4 bases short, with 12 bases between. The CDR3 is 14 residues long. In DNA, the CDR3 is TGTGCCAGCAGTTTCGCCGTCCTGGGCACTGAAGCTTTCTTT. The encoded protein is CASSFAVLGTEAFF.

The table lists this clonotype with a few counts. This chain connects TRBV4-1 to TRBJ2-5, with 8 positions matching TRBD2. The CDR3 consists of 15 residues. In germline, CDR1 is MGHRA, CDR2 YSYEKL. The V and J ends lost 2 bases and 2 bases, in that order; junction bases with no gene match: 4. The DNA for the CDR3 is TGCGCCAGCAGCCAATCTAGCGGGCAACAAGAGACCCAGTACTTC. This translates into CASSQSSGQQETQYF.

This clonotype occurred once. The rearrangement uses TRBV12-3 or TRBV12-4 and TRBJ1-5; TRBD1 aligns across 7 bases. The CDR3 covers 14 residues. Losses at the gene ends were 9 bases for V and 1 base for J; bases not matched to a gene: 6. The CDR3 spells CASHPGQSNQPQHF. CDR3 nucleotide sequence: TGTGCCAGTCACCCGGGACAGAGCAATCAGCCCCAGCATTTT.

The chain uses TRBV28 and TRBJ2-7; perhaps D is TRBD1 or TRBD2 (7 bases each). CDR1 and CDR2 (germline): MDHEN, SYDVKM. The V and J ends lost 7 bases and 0 bases respectively, with 19 bases between them. The CDR3 totals 16 residues. The CDR3 DNA reads as TGTGCCAGCAAGAGGGGGGGCGGGACAGCCTCCTACGAGCAGTACTTC. Its translation is CASKRGGGTASYEQYF.

Only a few counts were recorded for this clonotype. This chain connects TRBV6-6 to TRBJ1-2, with TRBD1 matching over 9 bases. The germline gives CDR1 MNHNY, CDR2 SVGAGI (reference sequence). CDR3 length: 14 amino acids. V trimming: 4 bases; J trimming: 6 bases; junction bases outside the gene matches: 6. CDR3 loop: CASSSGQGSDGYTF. CDR3 in DNA: TGTGCCAGCAGTTCTGGACAGGGGAGTGATGGCTACACCTTC.

Concerning this clonotype: The CDR3 does not end in the conserved phenylalanine or tryptophan, so this is likely a read error. CDR3 in amino acids: CASSLRQSGGYTV. The CDR3 nucleotides are TGTGCCAGCAGTTTAAGACAGAGCGGCGGCTACACCGTC. This chain connects TRBV28 to TRBJ1-2, with D maybe TRBD1 (5 bases). CDR3 length: 13 residues. Germline V gene data show CDR1 as MDHEN and CDR2 as SYDVKM. V was pared by 2 bases and J by 8 bases, with 12 bases between.

This clonotype was detected only a few times. The rearrangement links TRBV12-3 or TRBV12-4 to TRBJ2-5, with D possibly TRBD2 on 6 matching bases. The CDR3 runs to 13 residues. V lost 6 bases to trimming and J lost 4 bases, with 12 bases between them. CDR3 sequence: CASRSGSRETQYF. The CDR3 bases are TGTGCCAGCAGATCCGGGAGCCGAGAGACCCAGTACTTC.

There are a few counts of this clonotype. The V and J genes are TRBV4-1 and TRBJ2-5, with no clear D. The CDR3 contains 16 residues. CDR1 MGHRA and CDR2 YSYEKL come from the germline V gene. V was pared by 7 bases and J by 3 bases, with 21 bases between. CDR3 residues: CASTINAGLEEETQYF. CDR3 nucleotide sequence: TGCGCCAGCACCATAAACGCAGGTCTTGAAGAAGAGACCCAGTACTTC.